The rows below give T cell receptor beta chains drawn from one sample of a study of blood T cells in healthy people across ages. TCRdb called the 5' RACE reads again in MiXCR, with one record for every CDR3 protein. The sample yields hundreds of thousands of distinct CDR3 sequences, around 52% seen once. The specimen sequenced was blood. The receptors stem from an elderly woman in good health. Each CDR3 is given with its conserved first and last residue.

j_call cdr3_length v_call cdr3_aa
TRBJ2-5 15 TRBV20-1 CSAREGSGAQEIQYF
TRBJ1-6 14 TRBV7-3 CASSVDGLNSPLHF
TRBJ2-1 15 TRBV20-1 CSARGTSGKYNEQFF
TRBJ2-7 14 TRBV12-3/TRBV12-4 CASRPGLHSYEQYF
TRBJ2-1 14 TRBV5-1 CASSTGTRGDEQFF
TRBJ1-4 12 TRBV3-1 CASSRVGEKLFF
TRBJ2-4 10 TRBV29-1 CSSGLETRYF
TRBJ2-2 15 TRBV11-2 CASSLASTSTGELFF
TRBJ2-1 16 TRBV27 CASSPPLAGGVYEQFF
. 17 TRBV6-1 CASSERLAGGSSYEQYF
TRBJ2-4 15 TRBV27 CASSWAGTPYNEQYF
TRBJ2-5 12 TRBV2 CASTVDFLWQYF
TRBJ2-3 15 TRBV28 CASSPSGGRPDTQYF
TRBJ2-1 14 TRBV5-6 CASSLNRVYNEQFF
TRBJ2-3 15 TRBV29-1 CSAYSGRGSTDTQYF
TRBJ1-6 15 TRBV20-1 CSASPAGRRNSPLHF
TRBJ2-2 14 TRBV3-1 CASSQDIGFGELFF
. 14 TRBV6-6 CASSYKEDSYEQYF
TRBJ2-5 14 TRBV21-1 CASSRNRGKETQYF
. 15 TRBV6-6 CASREGARGNYEQYF
TRBJ1-1 15 TRBV5-1 CASSPQGAGETEAFF
TRBJ1-5 11 TRBV3-1 CASSQAGAQHF
TRBJ2-1 11 TRBV6-2/TRBV6-3 CASSDTSQQFF
TRBJ1-2 13 TRBV5-1 CASTPEGVGGYTF
TRBJ2-3 13 TRBV7-2 CASSVWGPDTQYF
TRBJ2-2 13 TRBV2 CASRIQGFGELFF